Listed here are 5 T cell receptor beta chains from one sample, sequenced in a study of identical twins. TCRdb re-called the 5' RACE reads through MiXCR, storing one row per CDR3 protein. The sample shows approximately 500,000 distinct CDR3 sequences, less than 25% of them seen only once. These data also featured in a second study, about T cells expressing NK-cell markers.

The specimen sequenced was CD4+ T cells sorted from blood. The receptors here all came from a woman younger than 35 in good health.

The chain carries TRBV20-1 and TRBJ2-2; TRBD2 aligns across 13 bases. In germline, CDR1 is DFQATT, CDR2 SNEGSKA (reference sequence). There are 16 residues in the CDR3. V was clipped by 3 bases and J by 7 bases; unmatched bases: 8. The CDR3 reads CSARTSGRTANGELFF. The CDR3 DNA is TGCAGTGCTAGGACTAGCGGGAGGACGGCGAACGGGGAGCTGTTTTTT.

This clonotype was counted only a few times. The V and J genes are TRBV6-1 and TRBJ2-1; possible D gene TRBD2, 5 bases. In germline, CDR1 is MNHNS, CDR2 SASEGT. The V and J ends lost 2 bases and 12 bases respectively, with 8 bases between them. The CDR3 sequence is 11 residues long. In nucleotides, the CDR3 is TGTGCCAGCAGTGAACAAGGGAGGCAGTTCTTC. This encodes CASSEQGRQFF.

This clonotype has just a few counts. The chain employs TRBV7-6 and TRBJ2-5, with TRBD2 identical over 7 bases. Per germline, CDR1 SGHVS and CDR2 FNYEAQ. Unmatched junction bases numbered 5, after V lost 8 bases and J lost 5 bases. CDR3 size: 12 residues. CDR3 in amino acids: CASDGGKETQYF. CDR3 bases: TGTGCCAGCGACGGGGGGAAGGAGACCCAGTACTTC.

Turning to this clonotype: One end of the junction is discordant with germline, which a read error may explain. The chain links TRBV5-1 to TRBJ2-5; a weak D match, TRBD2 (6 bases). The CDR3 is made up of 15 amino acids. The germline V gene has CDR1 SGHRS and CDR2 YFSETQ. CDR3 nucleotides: TGCGCCAGCACCTTGGTATCGGGACTGCAAGAGACCCAGTACTTC. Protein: CASTLVSGLQETQYF.

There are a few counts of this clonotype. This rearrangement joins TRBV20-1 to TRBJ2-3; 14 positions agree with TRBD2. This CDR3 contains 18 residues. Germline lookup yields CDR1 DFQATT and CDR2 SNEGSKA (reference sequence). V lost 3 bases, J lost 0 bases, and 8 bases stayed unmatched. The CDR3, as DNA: TGCAGTGCTAGTCTTTGGACTAGCGGGGGGCCAAGCACAGATACGCAGTATTTT. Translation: CSASLWTSGGPSTDTQYF.